A selection of T cell receptor beta chains follows, all from one sample in a study of cytomegalovirus exposure and HLA in healthy donors. Only in-frame clones appear in the TCRdb table, and some are missing; sequencing was by immunoSEQ multiplex PCR. The sample records 97,000 or so clones, roughly 94% being singletons. The sample taken for sequencing was PBMCs. These TCRs come from a woman between 18 and 29 years old in good health and CMV-seronegative. Both conserved end residues are part of each CDR3. A D gene is named only where the DNA matches it firmly. Rows give clone size only sometimes, using once, few, many, or a class for an expanded clone.

J gene | clone size | V gene | D gene | CDR3 protein | CDR3 DNA
TRBJ2-7 | . | TRBV27 | . | CASSLSKISSYEQYF | TGTGCCAGCAGTTTATCCAAGATTAGCTCCTACGAGCAGTACTTC
TRBJ2-3 | . | TRBV25-1 | TRBD1 | CASSALRGLSSTDTQYF | TGTGCCAGCAGTGCCCTCAGGGGGCTCTCAAGCACAGATACGCAGTATTTT
TRBJ2-7 | . | TRBV7-8 | . | CASSTGHEQYF | TGTGCCAGCAGCACGGGTCACGAGCAGTACTTC
TRBJ1-1 | . | TRBV6-6 | TRBD1 | CASSTQGIPEAFF | TGTGCCAGTTCAACACAGGGGATCCCTGAAGCTTTCTTT
TRBJ2-7 | . | TRBV19 | TRBD1 | CASSIRQGAYEQYF | TGTGCCAGTAGTATAAGACAGGGGGCTTACGAGCAGTACTTC
TRBJ1-2 | . | TRBV30 | . | CAWTSLGSRFTF | TGTGCCTGGACATCCCTGGGCAGTCGATTCACCTTC
TRBJ1-6 | once | TRBV7-9 | . | CASCEQGNSPLHF | TGTGCCAGCTGCGAACAGGGAAATTCACCCCTCCACTTT
TRBJ2-2 | . | TRBV10-3 | TRBD2 | CAISDPAGVPGELFF | TGTGCCATCAGTGACCCAGCGGGAGTCCCCGGGGAGCTGTTTTTT
TRBJ1-4 | . | TRBV6-6 | . | CASSHLLLPTNEKLFF | TGTGCCAGCAGTCATCTCCTATTACCAACTAATGAAAAACTGTTTTTT
TRBJ1-1 | . | TRBV2 | . | CASKDRVNTEAFF | TGTGCCAGCAAGGACAGAGTTAACACTGAAGCTTTCTTT
TRBJ1-4 | . | TRBV9 | TRBD1 | CASSDRPRTGAEKLFF | TGTGCCAGCAGCGATCGCCCAAGGACAGGGGCTGAAAAACTGTTTTTT
TRBJ2-5 | . | TRBV5-1 | . | CASRSQVSEETQYF | TGCGCCAGCCGATCACAGGTTTCGGAAGAGACCCAGTACTTC
TRBJ1-3 | . | TRBV10-1 | . | CASSDREDSGNTIYF | TGCGCCAGCAGTGACAGGGAAGACTCTGGAAACACCATATATTTT
TRBJ2-7 | . | TRBV19 | TRBD2 | CASGGKFQQYF | TGTGCCAGCGGGGGGAAGTTCCAGCAGTACTTC
TRBJ2-1 | . | TRBV4-2 | . | CASSQDTRGPEQFF | TGTGCCAGCAGCCAAGACACTAGAGGTCCTGAGCAGTTCTTC
TRBJ1-5 | . | TRBV19 | TRBD1 | CASSIFWDDRGGQPQHF | TGTGCCAGTAGTATTTTTTGGGATGACAGGGGCGGTCAGCCCCAGCATTTT
TRBJ2-1 | . | TRBV7-9 | TRBD1 | CASSPRTGTDNEQFF | TGTGCCAGCAGCCCCAGGACAGGGACCGACAATGAGCAGTTCTTC
TRBJ2-1 | . | TRBV2 | TRBD2 | CASRAGLAGGYNEQFF | TGTGCCAGCAGAGCCGGACTAGCGGGGGGGTACAATGAGCAGTTCTTC
TRBJ2-4 | . | TRBV5-4 | TRBD1 | CASSLRVGTGGALQYF | TGTGCCAGCAGCCTTCGAGTCGGGACAGGGGGTGCTCTGCAGTACTTC
TRBJ2-2 | . | TRBV6-1 | TRBD2 | CASMGLASNTGELFF | TGTGCCAGTATGGGACTAGCGTCGAACACCGGGGAGCTGTTTTTT
TRBJ2-7 | . | TRBV29-1 | TRBD1 | CSVVTGSREQYF | TGCAGCGTTGTGACAGGGAGTAGGGAGCAGTACTTC
TRBJ2-7 | . | TRBV7-2 | . | CASSLSVLSYEQYF | TGTGCCAGCAGCTTGTCGGTACTAAGCTACGAGCAGTACTTC
TRBJ1-5 | . | TRBV12-5 | . | CASGFAAANQPQHF | TGTGCTAGTGGTTTCGCGGCAGCAAATCAGCCCCAGCATTTT
TRBJ1-1 | . | TRBV2 | . | CASSARGNTEAFF | TGTGCCAGCAGTGCCAGGGGCAACACTGAAGCTTTCTTT
TRBJ2-5 | . | TRBV25-1 | TRBD2 | CASQTSGRFMETQYF | TGTGCCAGCCAGACTAGCGGGAGGTTTATGGAGACCCAGTACTTC
TRBJ2-7 | . | TRBV4-1 | . | CASSHREGFNYEQYF | TGCGCCAGCAGCCATCGAGAGGGTTTCAACTACGAGCAGTACTTC
TRBJ1-1 | . | TRBV2 | TRBD1 | CASSARGMTEAFF | TGTGCCAGCAGCGCCAGGGGGATGACTGAAGCTTTCTTT
TRBJ2-7 | . | TRBV5-5 | . | CASSGGNQAYEQYF | TGTGCCAGCAGCGGGGGGAACCAGGCCTACGAGCAGTACTTC
TRBJ1-2 | . | TRBV23-1 | TRBD1 | CASSQSETGVRTDYGYTF | TGCGCCAGCAGTCAATCGGAGACAGGGGTTAGGACTGACTATGGCTACACCTTC
TRBJ1-1 | few | TRBV7-9 | . | CLVGQSTEAFF | TGCCTTGTAGGACAGAGCACTGAAGCTTTCTTT
TRBJ2-7 | . | TRBV9 | TRBD2 | CASSAGLALDEQYF | TGTGCCAGCAGCGCGGGACTAGCGCTTGACGAGCAGTACTTC
TRBJ1-2 | . | TRBV9 | . | CASSVDDSVYGYTF | TGTGCCAGCAGCGTAGATGACAGCGTCTATGGCTACACCTTC
TRBJ2-1 | once | TRBV6-1 | . | CASSARRDSYNEQFF | TGTGCCAGCAGTGCTCGCAGGGACTCCTACAATGAGCAGTTCTTC
TRBJ1-4 | . | TRBV6-1 | . | CASGPTPGRNEKLFF | TGTGCCAGCGGACCAACCCCAGGGAGGAATGAAAAACTGTTTTTT
TRBJ1-2 | . | TRBV5-1 | . | CASSLEWENYGYTF | TGCGCCAGCAGCTTGGAGTGGGAGAACTATGGCTACACCTTC
TRBJ2-7 | . | TRBV5-1 | TRBD2 | CATARLAGNYEQYF | TGCGCCACCGCCCGACTAGCGGGAAACTACGAGCAGTACTTC
TRBJ1-2 | . | TRBV2 | . | CASNVRQGIYGYTF | TGTGCCAGCAACGTTAGGCAGGGAATTTATGGCTACACCTTC
TRBJ2-1 | . | TRBV6-1 | TRBD1 | CASTGTGGINEQFF | TGTGCCAGCACGGGGACAGGGGGCATCAATGAGCAGTTCTTC
TRBJ2-1 | . | TRBV5-6 | TRBD2 | CASSLGTSGYLDEQFF | TGTGCCAGCAGCTTGGGGACTAGCGGGTATCTGGATGAGCAGTTCTTC
TRBJ2-1 | . | TRBV25-1 | TRBD2 | CAAGRTSGGLDEQFF | TGTGCCGCCGGCCGAACTAGCGGGGGATTGGATGAGCAGTTCTTC
TRBJ1-5 | . | TRBV19 | . | CASSYAGGRFGQPQHF | TGTGCCAGTAGTTACGCGGGGGGCCGGTTCGGTCAGCCCCAGCATTTT
TRBJ2-5 | . | TRBV5-4 | . | CASSDRGGGQETQYF | TGTGCCAGCAGCGATAGGGGTGGCGGACAAGAGACCCAGTACTTC
TRBJ1-3 | . | TRBV28 | TRBD1 | CASTSQGVGNTIYF | TGTGCCAGCACCTCACAGGGGGTAGGAAACACCATATATTTT
TRBJ1-1 | . | TRBV10-3 | TRBD1 | CAISEPRQGNTEAFF | TGTGCCATCAGTGAGCCTAGACAGGGGAACACTGAAGCTTTCTTT
TRBJ1-6 | once | TRBV9 | . | CASSVAETLSAPLHF | TGTGCCAGCAGCGTAGCTGAGACATTAAGTGCACCCCTCCACTTT
TRBJ2-1 | . | TRBV14 | TRBD2 | CASSQEAYLAGSYNEQFF | TGTGCCAGCAGCCAAGAGGCTTACCTAGCGGGGTCGTACAATGAGCAGTTCTTC
TRBJ2-3 | . | TRBV18 | . | CASSPQNSGADTQYF | TGTGCCAGCTCACCACAAAACTCCGGGGCAGATACGCAGTATTTT
TRBJ1-4 | . | TRBV30 | . | CAWSVDRTSTNEKLFF | TGTGCCTGGAGTGTAGACAGGACTTCAACTAATGAAAAACTGTTTTTT
TRBJ2-7 | . | TRBV7-9 | . | CASSNTAFRTGYYEQYF | TGTGCCAGCAGCAATACTGCCTTTCGAACAGGGTATTACGAGCAGTACTTC
TRBJ1-1 | . | TRBV7-9 | . | CASSSREMSEAFF | TGTGCCAGCAGCTCCCGGGAGATGTCCGAAGCTTTCTTT
TRBJ2-7 | . | TRBV5-6 | TRBD2 | CASSLGAGGNEQYF | TGTGCCAGCAGCTTGGGAGCGGGAGGAAACGAGCAGTACTTC
TRBJ2-7 | . | TRBV5-1 | . | CASKVGGPPYEQYF | TGCGCCAGCAAGGTGGGAGGCCCCCCCTACGAGCAGTACTTC
TRBJ1-2 | . | TRBV5-8 | . | CASSFPLNYGYTF | TGTGCCAGCAGCTTCCCCCTGAACTATGGCTACACCTTC
TRBJ2-7 | . | TRBV6-6 | TRBD2 | CASSYSSSGGYEQYF | TGTGCCAGCAGTTACTCTTCCAGCGGGGGTTACGAGCAGTACTTC
TRBJ1-2 | . | TRBV2 | . | CASSEWTGSYGYTF | TGTGCCAGCAGTGAATGGACGGGGAGCTATGGCTACACCTTC